The rows below give T cell receptor beta chains drawn from one sample of a study of blood T cell repertoires in COVID-19. Some clones are missing from TCRdb's copy, which holds only in-frame ones; the method was immunoSEQ multiplex PCR. The table has 210,000 or so clones, 80% to 90% seen once. What was sequenced was peripheral blood. The receptor set was obtained from a man in his fifties with active or convalescent COVID-19. Both conserved end residues are part of each CDR3. D genes are given only for firm matches. The listing skips clone size in some rows; elsewhere it reads once, few, many or a size class.

>TRBJ1-4|.|TRBV4-3|TRBD1
TGCGCCAGCAGCCAGAACCAGGGGGCAACTAATGAAAAACTGTTTTTT
CASSQNQGATNEKLFF
>TRBJ1-4|.|TRBV5-1|.
TGCGCCGTCCAGAATAATGAAAAACTGTTTTTT
CAVQNNEKLFF
>TRBJ2-5|.|TRBV9|.
TGTGCCAGCAGCCCATTTCACTTC
CASSPFHF
>TRBJ1-5|once|TRBV2|TRBD1
TGTGCCAGCAGTGGACAGGGGGCCCGACAGCCCCAGCATTTT
CASSGQGARQPQHF
>TRBJ1-1|few|TRBV30|TRBD1
TGTGCCTGGAGTGATCCCCGGACAGGGCGAACTGAAGCTTTCTTT
CAWSDPRTGRTEAFF
>TRBJ2-1|.|TRBV19|TRBD2
TGTGCCAGTAGTGAAACGGGACTAGCGGGAGGAGTAGAGCAGTTCTTC
CASSETGLAGGVEQFF
>TRBJ1-4|once|TRBV11-3|TRBD1
TGTGCCAGCAGCCGCCAAGGACAGGGTTACGAAAAACTGTTTTTT
CASSRQGQGYEKLFF
>TRBJ1-1|once|TRBV3-1/TRBV3-2|.
TGTGCCAGCAGCCCAGGGGTCCCTGAAGCTTTCTTT
CASSPGVPEAFF
>TRBJ1-1|.|TRBV5-4|.
TGTGCCACAACCCCGGGAGGGGCTCGTTCGCCCATGAACACTGAAGCTTTCTTT
CATTPGGARSPMNTEAFF
>TRBJ1-5|once|TRBV5-6|.
TGTGCCAGCAGCTTCCGTGCCCCGGGTGATCAGCCCCAGCATTTT
CASSFRAPGDQPQHF
>TRBJ2-1|.|TRBV6-5|TRBD2
TGTGCCAGCAGTCTAAGCGGGGGGGGTAGGAATGAGCAGTTCTTC
CASSLSGGGRNEQFF
>TRBJ1-2|.|TRBV6-5|TRBD1
TGTGCCAGCAGCCGAGGGGGCGCGGGCTATGGCTACACCTTC
CASSRGGAGYGYTF
>TRBJ1-2|.|TRBV6-5|TRBD1
TGTGCCAGCAGTCTCCGACAGGGCAAACCTGGCTACACCTTC
CASSLRQGKPGYTF
>TRBJ2-5|.|TRBV11-2|TRBD2
TGTGCCAGCAGCCCCCGACTAGCGGAAAAAGAGACCCAGTACTTC
CASSPRLAEKETQYF
>TRBJ1-3|.|TRBV4-3|.
TGCGCCAGCAGCCAAGACACAGGGAGAAACACCATATATTTT
CASSQDTGRNTIYF
>TRBJ2-5|.|TRBV19|.
TGTGCCAGTAGTATAGCCCCGGGACTCCAAGAGACCCAGTACTTC
CASSIAPGLQETQYF
>TRBJ2-7|once|TRBV7-6|TRBD2
TGTGCCAGCAGCTTAGACGGGGGGGTTTCCTACGAGCAGTACTTC
CASSLDGGVSYEQYF
>TRBJ1-3|.|TRBV18|TRBD1
TGTGCCAGCTCACCATTACTAGGGCCAGGGGGCTCTGGAAACACCATATATTTT
CASSPLLGPGGSGNTIYF
>TRBJ2-2|.|TRBV5-1|TRBD1
TGCGCCAGCAGGCCGGGGACAGCGAACACCGGGGAGCTGTTTTTT
CASRPGTANTGELFF
>TRBJ2-3|.|TRBV6-5|TRBD2
TGTGCCAGCAGTTCTACGGGGGGGTCTCCAGATACGCAGTATTTT
CASSSTGGSPDTQYF